Presented here are 3 T cell receptor beta chains from one specimen sequenced in a study of T cells in Graves' hyperthyroidism and ophthalmopathy. TCR beta CDR3 region amplification was performed from RNA transcripts. Initially, a first-round RT-PCR of the TCR CDR3 employed the HTBI primer set. MiXCR, run by TCRdb on the multiplex PCR reads, gives a single entry per CDR3 protein. The data contain about half a million distinct CDR3 sequences, 20% of them singletons. Sequenced input: blood. The receptor source for this set is a man aged 18-30 years with Graves' hyperthyroidism.

This clonotype occurred many times. The V call is TRBV5-1, the J call TRBJ2-2; D gene uncertain. Germline loops: CDR1 SGHRS, CDR2 YFSETQ. The CDR3 loop spans 15 amino acids. V shed 2 bases and J shed 7 bases, with 15 bases lying between them. The CDR3 DNA sequence: TGCGCCAGCAGCTTTGTCGTGGGGTCGAGCGGGGAGCTGTTTTTT. This translates into CASSFVVGSSGELFF.

This clonotype was recorded at least ten times. The CDR3 is CASSPQKSQPQHF. CDR3 coding DNA: TGTGCCAGCAGTCCCCAGAAGTCTCAGCCCCAGCATTTT. V and J are TRBV6-1 and TRBJ1-5, with D hard to call. CDR1 is MNHNS, CDR2 SASEGT, per germline. CDR3 size: 13 residues. Trimming cost V 5 bases and J 6 bases, with 11 bases left between them.

The V gene is TRBV20-1, the J gene TRBJ2-7; D assignment may be TRBD1 or TRBD2 (5 bases each). CDR3 length: 15 residues. Germline loops: CDR1 DFQATT, CDR2 SNEGSKA (reference sequence). V lost 2 bases to trimming and J lost 6 bases, with 20 bases between them. CDR3 amino acids: CSARPPFGGEIEQYF. CDR3 sequence (DNA): TGCAGTGCTAGACCCCCCTTTGGGGGAGAGATCGAGCAGTACTTC.